The clone carrying this TCR beta chain was detected ten times or more. The antigen is undetermined. TCRdb passed the 5' RACE reads through MiXCR, listing each CDR3 protein once. The data show around 570,000 distinct CDR3 sequences, 7.5% to 10% seen once. These data originate in a study of identical twins. Study-level results: Compared with unrelated sharing, twin-shared out-of-frame alpha sequences had more low-probability sequences. Part of the zero-insertion signal could reflect confounding by invariant MAIT and iNKT cells. Fewer insertions characterized abundant cord blood beta clonotypes, whereas memory repertoires showed none.

The length of the CDR3 is 14 residues. Trimming took 2 bases from V and 7 from J, leaving 9 bases between them. The germline V gene has CDR1 MDHEN and CDR2 SYDVKM. These records were also assigned to another study, of yellow fever vaccine responses in identical twins.

The gene calls are TRBV28 and TRBJ1-6; D remains ambiguous. The sample taken for sequencing was PBMCs. This receptor was identified in a woman aged 18-29 years in good health. CDR3 nucleotides: TGTGCCAGCAGTTTAAATACCTTAAATTCACCCCTCCACTTT. Residues: CASSLNTLNSPLHF.